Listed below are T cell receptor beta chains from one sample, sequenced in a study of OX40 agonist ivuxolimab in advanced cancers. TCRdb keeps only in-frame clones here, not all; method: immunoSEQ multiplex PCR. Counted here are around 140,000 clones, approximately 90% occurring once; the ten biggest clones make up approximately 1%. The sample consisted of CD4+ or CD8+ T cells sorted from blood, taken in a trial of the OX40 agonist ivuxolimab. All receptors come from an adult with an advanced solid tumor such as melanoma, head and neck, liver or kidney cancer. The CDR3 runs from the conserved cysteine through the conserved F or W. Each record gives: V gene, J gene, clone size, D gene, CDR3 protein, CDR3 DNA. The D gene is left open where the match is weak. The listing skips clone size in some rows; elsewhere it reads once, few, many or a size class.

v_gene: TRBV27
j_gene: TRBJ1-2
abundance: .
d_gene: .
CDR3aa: CASSIGSEYTF
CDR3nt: TGTGCCAGCAGTATAGGGTCCGAATACACCTTC

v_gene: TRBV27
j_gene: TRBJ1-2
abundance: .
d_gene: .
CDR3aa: CASSLAGVRYGYTF
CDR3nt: TGTGCCAGCAGTTTGGCGGGGGTTCGGTATGGCTACACCTTC

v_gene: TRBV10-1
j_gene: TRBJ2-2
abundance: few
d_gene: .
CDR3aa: CASSDLRGWETSTGELFF
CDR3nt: TGCGCCAGCAGTGATTTAAGGGGTTGGGAAACGAGCACCGGGGAGCTGTTTTTT

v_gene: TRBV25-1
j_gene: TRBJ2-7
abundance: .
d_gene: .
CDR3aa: CASSRREGDEQYF
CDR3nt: TGTGCCAGCAGTAGGCGGGAAGGCGACGAGCAGTACTTC

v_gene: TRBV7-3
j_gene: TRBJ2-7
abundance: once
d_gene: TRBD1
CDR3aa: CASSRTGTGDEQYF
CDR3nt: TGTGCCAGCAGCCGGACCGGGACAGGGGACGAGCAGTACTTC

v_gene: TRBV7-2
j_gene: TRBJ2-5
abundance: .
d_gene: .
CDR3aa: CASSLGLQETQYF
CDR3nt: TGTGCCAGCAGCTTGGGGCTTCAAGAGACCCAGTACTTC

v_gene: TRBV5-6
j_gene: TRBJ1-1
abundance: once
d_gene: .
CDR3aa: CASSPGWDNTEAFF
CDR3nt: TGTGCCAGCAGCCCAGGCTGGGACAACACTGAAGCTTTCTTT

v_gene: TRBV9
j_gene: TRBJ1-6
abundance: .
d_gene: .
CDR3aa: CASSIGGSYNSPLHF
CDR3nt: TGTGCCAGCAGCATCGGGGGCTCCTATAATTCACCCCTCCACTTT

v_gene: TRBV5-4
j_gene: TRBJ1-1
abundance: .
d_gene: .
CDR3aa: CASSLVAANTEAFF
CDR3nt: TGTGCCAGCAGCTTGGTAGCGGCGAACACTGAAGCTTTCTTT

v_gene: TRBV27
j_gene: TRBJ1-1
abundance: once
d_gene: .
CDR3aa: CASSTRVSTEAFF
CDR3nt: TGTGCCAGCAGTACCCGAGTGAGCACTGAAGCTTTCTTT

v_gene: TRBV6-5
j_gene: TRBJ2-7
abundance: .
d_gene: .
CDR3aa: CASGAGGSPYEQYF
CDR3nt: TGTGCCAGCGGGGCTGGAGGTTCTCCCTACGAGCAGTACTTC

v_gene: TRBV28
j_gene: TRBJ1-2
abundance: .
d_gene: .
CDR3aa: CASRLASGYGYTF
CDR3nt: TGTGCCAGCCGTCTCGCGTCGGGCTATGGCTACACCTTC

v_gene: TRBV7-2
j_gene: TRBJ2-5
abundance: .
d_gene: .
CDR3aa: CASSRGRSQETQYF
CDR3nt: TGTGCCAGCAGCCGGGGACGGTCCCAAGAGACCCAGTACTTC

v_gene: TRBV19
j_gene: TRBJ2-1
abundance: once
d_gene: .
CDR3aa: CASSEVRPGANEQFF
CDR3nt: TGTGCCAGTAGTGAAGTCAGGCCGGGGGCCAATGAGCAGTTCTTC

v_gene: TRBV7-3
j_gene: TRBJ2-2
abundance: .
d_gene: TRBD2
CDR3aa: CASSFRGLAGGGTGELFF
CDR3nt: TGTGCCAGCAGCTTCCGGGGACTAGCGGGAGGGGGCACCGGGGAGCTGTTTTTT

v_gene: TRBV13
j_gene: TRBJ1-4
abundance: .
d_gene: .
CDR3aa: CASSLAGQGNEKLFF
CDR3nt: TGTGCCAGCAGCTTAGCGGGGCAAGGTAATGAAAAACTGTTTTTT

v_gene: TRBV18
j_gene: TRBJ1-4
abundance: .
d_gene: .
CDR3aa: CASSPRGEKLFF
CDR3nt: TGTGCCAGCTCACCACGAGGTGAAAAACTGTTTTTT

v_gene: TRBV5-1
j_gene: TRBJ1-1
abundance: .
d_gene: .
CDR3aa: CASSSGRSPTEAFF
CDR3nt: TGCGCCAGCAGCTCGGGGCGGTCTCCCACTGAAGCTTTCTTT

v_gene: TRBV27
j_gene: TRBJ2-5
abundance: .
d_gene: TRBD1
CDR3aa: CASRPHTQGVQETQYF
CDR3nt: TGTGCCAGCAGACCACATACACAGGGGGTACAAGAGACCCAGTACTTC

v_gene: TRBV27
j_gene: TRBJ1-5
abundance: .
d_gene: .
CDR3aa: CASMEMEGQPQHF
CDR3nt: TGTGCCAGCATGGAGATGGAGGGTCAGCCCCAGCATTTT

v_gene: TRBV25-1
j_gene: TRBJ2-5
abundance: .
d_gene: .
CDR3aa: CASSEPGSSKTQYF
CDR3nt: TGTGCCAGCAGTGAACCGGGGAGTTCTAAGACCCAGTACTTC

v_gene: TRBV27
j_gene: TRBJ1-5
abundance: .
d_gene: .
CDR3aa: CPPTDGYQPQHF
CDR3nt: TGTCCCCCGACGGACGGCTATCAGCCCCAGCATTTT

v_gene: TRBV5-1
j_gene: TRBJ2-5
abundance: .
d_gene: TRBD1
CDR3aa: CASSRDRGFETQYF
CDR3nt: TGCGCCAGCAGCCGGGACAGGGGATTTGAGACCCAGTACTTC

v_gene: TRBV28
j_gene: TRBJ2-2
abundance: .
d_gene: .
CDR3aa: CASSSTGELFF
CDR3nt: TGTGCCAGCAGTTCAACCGGGGAGCTGTTTTTT

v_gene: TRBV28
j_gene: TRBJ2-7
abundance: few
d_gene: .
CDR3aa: CASSSDGYEQYF
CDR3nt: TGTGCCAGCAGCTCGGACGGTTACGAGCAGTACTTC

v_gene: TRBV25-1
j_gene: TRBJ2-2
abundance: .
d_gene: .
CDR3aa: CASSPTGNTGELFF
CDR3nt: TGTGCCAGCAGCCCGACAGGGAACACCGGGGAGCTGTTTTTT

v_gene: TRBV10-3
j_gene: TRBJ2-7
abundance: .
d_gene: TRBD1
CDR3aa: CAISPSEGGTGVYEQYF
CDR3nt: TGTGCCATCAGCCCGAGCGAGGGGGGGACAGGGGTCTACGAGCAGTACTTC

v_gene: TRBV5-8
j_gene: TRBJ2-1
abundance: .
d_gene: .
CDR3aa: CASSLRGPDNEQFF
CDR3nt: TGTGCCAGCAGCTTAAGAGGCCCTGACAATGAGCAGTTCTTC

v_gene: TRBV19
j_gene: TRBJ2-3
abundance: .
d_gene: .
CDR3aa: CASSIGLGLTDTQYF
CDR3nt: TGTGCCAGTAGTATAGGGCTGGGACTCACAGATACGCAGTATTTT

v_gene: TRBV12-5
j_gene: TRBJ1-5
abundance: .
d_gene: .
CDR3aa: CASGLVPGNQPQHF
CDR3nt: TGTGCTAGTGGTTTGGTACCAGGGAATCAGCCCCAGCATTTT